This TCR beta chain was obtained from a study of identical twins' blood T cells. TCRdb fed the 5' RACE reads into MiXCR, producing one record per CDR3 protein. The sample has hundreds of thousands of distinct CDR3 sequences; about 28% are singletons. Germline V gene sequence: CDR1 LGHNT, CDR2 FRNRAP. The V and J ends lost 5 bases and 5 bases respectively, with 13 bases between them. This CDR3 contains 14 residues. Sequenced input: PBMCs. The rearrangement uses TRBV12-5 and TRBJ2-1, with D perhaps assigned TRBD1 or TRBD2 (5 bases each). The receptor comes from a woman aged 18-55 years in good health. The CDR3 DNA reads TGTGCTAGTGGTCTCGGACACGGGAACAATGAGCAGTTCTTC. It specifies CASGLGHGNNEQFF.